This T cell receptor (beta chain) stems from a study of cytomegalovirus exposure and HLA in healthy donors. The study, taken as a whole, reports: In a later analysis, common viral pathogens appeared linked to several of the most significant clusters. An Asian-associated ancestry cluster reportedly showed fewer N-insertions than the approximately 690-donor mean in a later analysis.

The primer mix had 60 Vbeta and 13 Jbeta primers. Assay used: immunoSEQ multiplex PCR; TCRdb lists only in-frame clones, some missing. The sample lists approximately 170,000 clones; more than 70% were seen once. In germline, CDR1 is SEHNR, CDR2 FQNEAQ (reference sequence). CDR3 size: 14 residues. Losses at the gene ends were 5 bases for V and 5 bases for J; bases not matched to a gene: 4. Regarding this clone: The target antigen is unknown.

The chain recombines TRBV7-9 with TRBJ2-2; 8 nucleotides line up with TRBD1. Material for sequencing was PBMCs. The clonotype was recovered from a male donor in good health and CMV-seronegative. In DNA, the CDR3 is TGTGCCAGCAGCCACAGGGGGGATACCGGGGAGCTGTTTTTT. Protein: CASSHRGDTGELFF.